A selection of T cell receptor beta chains follows, all from one sample in a study of cytomegalovirus exposure and HLA in healthy donors. Here immunoSEQ multiplex PCR was the method, and the copy in TCRdb shows in-frame clones only, minus some. The sample has about 200,000 clones, approximately 82% seen once. The sequenced sample was PBMCs. The receptors here all came from a woman between 18 and 30 years old in good health and CMV-seronegative. The CDR3 runs from the conserved cysteine through the conserved F or W. Each record gives: D gene, V gene, J gene, CDR3 protein. The D gene is left open where the match is weak.

TRBD2	TRBV9	TRBJ2-5	CASSVLGSGGEETQYF
-	TRBV11-2	TRBJ1-4	CASSPLPQTVQATNEKLFF
TRBD2	TRBV4-3	TRBJ2-2	CASSQGDYSTGELFF
TRBD1	TRBV2	TRBJ1-2	CASSAGTGGRYTF
TRBD2	TRBV6-5	TRBJ2-2	CASSKREVPWGELFF
TRBD2	TRBV5-1	TRBJ2-3	CASSQAGGPGDTQYF
TRBD1	TRBV11-2	TRBJ1-2	CASSSGTGSYGYTF
-	TRBV28	TRBJ2-3	CASSRTGRTDTQYF
-	TRBV15	TRBJ1-5	CATSPKEGLSNQPQHF
-	TRBV19	TRBJ1-1	CASSIWGEDNTEAFF
TRBD1	TRBV15	TRBJ2-5	CATSSGTGGEETQYF
TRBD2	TRBV5-6	TRBJ2-1	CASSWGGLASSYNEQFF
TRBD1	TRBV5-6	TRBJ2-3	CASRAGTGNTDTQYF
TRBD2	TRBV7-2	TRBJ2-1	CASSDSGRAYNEQFF
TRBD1	TRBV4-3	TRBJ1-1	CASSHATGGSTEAFF
TRBD2	TRBV2	TRBJ2-7	CASTPTGGREYEQYF
-	TRBV7-2	TRBJ2-4	CASSLGRGDAKNIQYF
-	TRBV15	TRBJ2-3	CATSRREGHNTQYF
-	TRBV21-1	TRBJ2-3	CASSKSSRGGRTDTQYF
TRBD2	TRBV19	TRBJ2-1	CASSNGLAGVPEQFF
-	TRBV30	TRBJ1-1	CAWSGIGGNTEAFF
TRBD2	TRBV19	TRBJ2-7	CASSPASGSPYEQYF
-	TRBV20-1	TRBJ1-1	CSALRNTEAFF
-	TRBV9	TRBJ2-1	CASSGRGPNEQFF
-	TRBV28	TRBJ1-2	CASRQSYGYTF
TRBD1	TRBV13	TRBJ1-5	CASSFSGQGDQPQHF
-	TRBV7-6	TRBJ2-1	CASSLAGAYNEQFF
TRBD1	TRBV6-5	TRBJ2-7	CASSYSMGTASYEQYF
TRBD1	TRBV2	TRBJ1-3	CASSLTGISGNTIYF
-	TRBV7-9	TRBJ2-7	CASTGTPTWNEQYF
-	TRBV11-2	TRBJ1-2	CASSFSTGAYYGYTF
TRBD1	TRBV19	TRBJ1-1	CATSDRGYGNTEAFF
TRBD2	TRBV5-1	TRBJ2-1	CASSQGLAGPNEQFF
TRBD1	TRBV28	TRBJ1-5	CASSFRDRVNQPQHF
TRBD2	TRBV5-1	TRBJ2-3	CASSLAAGDSPTSTDTQYF
TRBD2	TRBV7-6	TRBJ2-3	CASSSGLALQYF
-	TRBV23-1	TRBJ1-2	CASSLIRTATNYGYTF
TRBD1	TRBV7-2	TRBJ2-3	CASSLAPQGKITTDTQYF
TRBD1	TRBV28	TRBJ1-3	CASSSSDRGLGNTIYF
-	TRBV30	TRBJ1-6	CAYHGRQVPNSPLHF
-	TRBV7-9	TRBJ1-2	CASSHGANYGYTF
TRBD1	TRBV9	TRBJ2-5	CASSVASTGGKETQYF
-	TRBV5-8	TRBJ2-2	CASSFGPAGELFF
-	TRBV29-1	TRBJ2-2	CSATSGSGELFF
TRBD2	TRBV5-5	TRBJ2-2	CASSLEGLAGYANTGELFF
-	TRBV7-8	TRBJ1-1	CASSPGGEGDGTEAFF
-	TRBV19	TRBJ1-4	CASSIATGANEKLFF
-	TRBV19	TRBJ2-2	CASSIDLGGTGELFF
TRBD2	TRBV28	TRBJ2-2	CASSPTSVTGELFF